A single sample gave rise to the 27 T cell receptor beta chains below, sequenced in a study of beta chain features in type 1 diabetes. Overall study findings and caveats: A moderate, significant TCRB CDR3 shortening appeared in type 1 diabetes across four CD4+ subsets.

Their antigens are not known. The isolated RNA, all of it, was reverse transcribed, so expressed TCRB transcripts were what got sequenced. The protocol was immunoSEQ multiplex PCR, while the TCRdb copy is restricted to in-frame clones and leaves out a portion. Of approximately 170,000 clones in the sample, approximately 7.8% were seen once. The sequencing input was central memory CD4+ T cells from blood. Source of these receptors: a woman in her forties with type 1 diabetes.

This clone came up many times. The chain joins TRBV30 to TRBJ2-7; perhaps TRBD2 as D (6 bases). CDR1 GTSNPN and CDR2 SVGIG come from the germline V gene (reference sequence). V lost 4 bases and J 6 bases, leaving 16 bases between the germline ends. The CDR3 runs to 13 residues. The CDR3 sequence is CAWTVGSEGEQYF. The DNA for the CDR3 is TGTGCCTGGACGGTCGGGAGTGAGGGCGAGCAGTACTTC.

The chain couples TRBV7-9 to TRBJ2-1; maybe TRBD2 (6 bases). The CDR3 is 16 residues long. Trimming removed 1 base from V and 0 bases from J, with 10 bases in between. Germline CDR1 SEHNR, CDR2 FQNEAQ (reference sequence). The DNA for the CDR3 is TGTGCCAGCAGCTTAGGGGAGGTTAGCTCCTACAATGAGCAGTTCTTC. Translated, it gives CASSLGEVSSYNEQFF.

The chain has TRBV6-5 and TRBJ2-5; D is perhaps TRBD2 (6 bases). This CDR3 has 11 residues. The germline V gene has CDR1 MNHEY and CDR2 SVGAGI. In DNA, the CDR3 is TGTGGGTGCGGGACGAGAGAGACCCAGTACTTC. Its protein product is CGCGTRETQYF.

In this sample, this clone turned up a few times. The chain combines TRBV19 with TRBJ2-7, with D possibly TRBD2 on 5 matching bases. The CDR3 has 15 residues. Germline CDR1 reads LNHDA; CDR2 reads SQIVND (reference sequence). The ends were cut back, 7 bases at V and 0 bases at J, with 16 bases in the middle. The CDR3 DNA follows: TGTGCCAGTACCCTCAGGAGCGGAAGCTCCTACGAGCAGTACTTC. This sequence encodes CASTLRSGSSYEQYF.

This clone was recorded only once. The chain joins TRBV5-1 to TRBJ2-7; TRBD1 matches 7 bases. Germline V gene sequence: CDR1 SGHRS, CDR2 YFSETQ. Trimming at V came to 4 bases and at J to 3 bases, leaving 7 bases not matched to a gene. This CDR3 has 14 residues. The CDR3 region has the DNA TGCGCCAGCAGCCCGCCGGGACAGAGCTACGAGCAGTACTTC. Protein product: CASSPPGQSYEQYF.

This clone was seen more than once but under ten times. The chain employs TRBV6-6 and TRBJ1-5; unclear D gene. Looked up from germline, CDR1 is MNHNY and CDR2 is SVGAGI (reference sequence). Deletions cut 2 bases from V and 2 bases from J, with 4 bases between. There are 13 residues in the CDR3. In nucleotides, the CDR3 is TGTGCCAGCAGTTACCCAGGCAATCAGCCCCAGCATTTT. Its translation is CASSYPGNQPQHF.

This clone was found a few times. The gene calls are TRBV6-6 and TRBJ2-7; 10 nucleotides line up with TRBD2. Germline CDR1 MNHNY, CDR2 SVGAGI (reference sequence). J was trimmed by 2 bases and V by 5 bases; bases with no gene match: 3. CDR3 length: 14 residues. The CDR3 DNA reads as TGTGCCAGCAGTCCCGGACTAGCGGCCTACGAGCAGTACTTC. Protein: CASSPGLAAYEQYF.

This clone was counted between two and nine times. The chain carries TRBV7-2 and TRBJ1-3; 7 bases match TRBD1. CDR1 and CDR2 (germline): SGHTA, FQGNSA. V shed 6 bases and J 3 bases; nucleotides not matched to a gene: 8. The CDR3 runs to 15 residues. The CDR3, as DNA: TGTGCCAGCAGTTCTAACAGGGGAGGTGGAAACACCATATATTTT. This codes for CASSSNRGGGNTIYF.

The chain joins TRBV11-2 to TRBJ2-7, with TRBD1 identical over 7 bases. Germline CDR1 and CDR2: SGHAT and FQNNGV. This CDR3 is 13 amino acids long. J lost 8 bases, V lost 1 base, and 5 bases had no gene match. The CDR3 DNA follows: TGTGCCAGCAGCTTAGGATGGGACAGCAAGCAGTACTTC. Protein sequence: CASSLGWDSKQYF.

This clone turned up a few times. DNA of the CDR3: TGTGCCAGCAGCGCTACGGGACAGGGCTATGGCTACACCTTC. Translating it yields CASSATGQGYGYTF. This chain joins TRBV9 and TRBJ1-2; 9 bases align to TRBD1. V shed 3 bases, J shed 4 bases, and the junction held 4 bases outside the gene matches. The CDR3 sequence is 14 residues long. Germline V gives CDR1 SGDLS, CDR2 YYNGEE.

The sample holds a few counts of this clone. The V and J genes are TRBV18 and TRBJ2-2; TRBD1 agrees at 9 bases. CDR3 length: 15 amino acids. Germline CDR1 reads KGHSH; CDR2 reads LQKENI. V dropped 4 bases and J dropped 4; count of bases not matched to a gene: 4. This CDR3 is CASSRTGVFTGELFF. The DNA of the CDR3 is TGTGCCAGCTCACGGACAGGGGTATTCACCGGGGAGCTGTTTTTT.

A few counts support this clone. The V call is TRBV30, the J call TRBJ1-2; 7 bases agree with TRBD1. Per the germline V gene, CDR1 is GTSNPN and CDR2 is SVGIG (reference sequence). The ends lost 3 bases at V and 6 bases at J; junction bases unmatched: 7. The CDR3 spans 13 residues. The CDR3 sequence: CAWRGRGFHGYTF. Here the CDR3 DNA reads TGTGCCTGGAGGGGCAGGGGGTTCCATGGCTACACCTTC.

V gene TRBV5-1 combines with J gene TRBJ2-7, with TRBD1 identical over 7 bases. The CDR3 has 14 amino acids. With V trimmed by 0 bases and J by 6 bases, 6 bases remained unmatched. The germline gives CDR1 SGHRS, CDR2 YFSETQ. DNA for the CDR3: TGCGCCAGCAGCTTGGACCGACAGGGCGTCGAGCAGTACTTC. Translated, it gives CASSLDRQGVEQYF.

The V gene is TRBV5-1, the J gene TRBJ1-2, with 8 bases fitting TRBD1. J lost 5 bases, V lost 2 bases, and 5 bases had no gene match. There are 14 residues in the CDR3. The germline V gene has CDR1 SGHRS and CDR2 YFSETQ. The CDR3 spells CASSFDGQGYGYTF. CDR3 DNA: TGCGCCAGCAGCTTCGACGGACAGGGTTATGGCTACACCTTC.

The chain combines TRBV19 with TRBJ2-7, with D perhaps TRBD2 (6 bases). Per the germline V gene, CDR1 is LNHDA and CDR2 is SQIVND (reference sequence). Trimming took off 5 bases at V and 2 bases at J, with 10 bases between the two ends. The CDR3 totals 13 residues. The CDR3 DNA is TGTGCCAGTAGTTGGAGGGGAACCTACGAGCAGTACTTC. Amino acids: CASSWRGTYEQYF.

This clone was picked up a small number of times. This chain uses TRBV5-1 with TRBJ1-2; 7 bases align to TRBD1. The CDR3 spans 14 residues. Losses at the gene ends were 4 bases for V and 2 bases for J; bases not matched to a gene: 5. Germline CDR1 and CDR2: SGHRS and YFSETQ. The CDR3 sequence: CASSVATGNYGYTF. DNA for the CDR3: TGCGCCAGCAGCGTGGCGACAGGGAACTATGGCTACACCTTC.

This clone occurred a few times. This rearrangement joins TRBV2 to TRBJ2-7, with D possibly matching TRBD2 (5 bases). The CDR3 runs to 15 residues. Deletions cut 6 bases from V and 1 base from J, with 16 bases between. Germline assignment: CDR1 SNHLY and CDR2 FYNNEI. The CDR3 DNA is TGTGCCAGCAGGGCCCAACTAGAATCGTCCTACGAGCAGTACTTC. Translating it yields CASRAQLESSYEQYF.

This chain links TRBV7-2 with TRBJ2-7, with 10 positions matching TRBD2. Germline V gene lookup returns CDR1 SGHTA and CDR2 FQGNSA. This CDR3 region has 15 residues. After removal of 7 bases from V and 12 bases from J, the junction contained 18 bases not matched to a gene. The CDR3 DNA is TGTGCCAGCACCCCCCCCTGGACTAGCGGAGTTGGGGTGTACTTC. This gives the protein CASTPPWTSGVGVYF.

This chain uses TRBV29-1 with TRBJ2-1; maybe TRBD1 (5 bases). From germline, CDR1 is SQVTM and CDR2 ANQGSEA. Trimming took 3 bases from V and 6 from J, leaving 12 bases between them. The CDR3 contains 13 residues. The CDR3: CSVEGPPSNEQFF. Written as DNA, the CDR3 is TGCAGCGTTGAGGGGCCGCCGAGCAATGAGCAGTTCTTC.

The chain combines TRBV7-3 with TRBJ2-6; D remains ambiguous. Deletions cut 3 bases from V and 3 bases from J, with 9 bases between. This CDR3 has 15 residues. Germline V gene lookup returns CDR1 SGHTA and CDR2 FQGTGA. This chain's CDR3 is CASSFGHRGANVLTF. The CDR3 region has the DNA TGTGCCAGCAGCTTTGGGCACCGTGGGGCCAACGTCCTGACTTTC.

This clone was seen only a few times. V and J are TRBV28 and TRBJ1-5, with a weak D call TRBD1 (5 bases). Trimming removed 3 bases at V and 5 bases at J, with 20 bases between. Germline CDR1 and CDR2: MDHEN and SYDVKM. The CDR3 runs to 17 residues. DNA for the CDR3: TGTGCCAGCAGTTTGGTCGGGCAGGGAAAAACAGATCAGCCCCAGCATTTT. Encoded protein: CASSLVGQGKTDQPQHF.

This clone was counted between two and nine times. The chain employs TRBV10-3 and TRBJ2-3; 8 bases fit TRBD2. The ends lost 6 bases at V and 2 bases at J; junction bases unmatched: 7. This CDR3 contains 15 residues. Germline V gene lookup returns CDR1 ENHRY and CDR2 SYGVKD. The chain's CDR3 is CAIRAGLADTDTQYF. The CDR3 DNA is TGTGCCATCAGAGCAGGACTAGCAGACACAGATACGCAGTATTTT.

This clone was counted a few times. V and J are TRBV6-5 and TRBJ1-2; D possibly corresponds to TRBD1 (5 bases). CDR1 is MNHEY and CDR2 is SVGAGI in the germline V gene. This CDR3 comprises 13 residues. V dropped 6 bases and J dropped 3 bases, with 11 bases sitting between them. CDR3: CASRKGEDYGYTF. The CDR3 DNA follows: TGTGCCAGCAGGAAAGGGGAGGACTATGGCTACACCTTC.

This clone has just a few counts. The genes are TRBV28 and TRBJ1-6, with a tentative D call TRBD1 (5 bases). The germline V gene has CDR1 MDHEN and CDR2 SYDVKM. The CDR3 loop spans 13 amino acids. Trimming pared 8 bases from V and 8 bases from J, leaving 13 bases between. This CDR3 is CASAGPGDSPLHF. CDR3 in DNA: TGTGCCAGCGCCGGCCCGGGGGATTCACCCCTCCACTTT.

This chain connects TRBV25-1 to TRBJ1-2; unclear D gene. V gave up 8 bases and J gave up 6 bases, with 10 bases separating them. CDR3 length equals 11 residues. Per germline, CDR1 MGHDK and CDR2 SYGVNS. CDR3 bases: TGTGCCAGCTCCTCGGGAAATGGCTACACCTTC. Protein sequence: CASSSGNGYTF.

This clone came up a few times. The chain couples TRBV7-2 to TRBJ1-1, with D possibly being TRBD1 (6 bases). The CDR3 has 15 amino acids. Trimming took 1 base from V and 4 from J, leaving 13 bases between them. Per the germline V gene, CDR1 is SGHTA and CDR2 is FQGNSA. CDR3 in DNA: TGTGCCAGCAGCTTAGGGGGGCGAGGAAGCACTGAAGCTTTCTTT. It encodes CASSLGGRGSTEAFF.

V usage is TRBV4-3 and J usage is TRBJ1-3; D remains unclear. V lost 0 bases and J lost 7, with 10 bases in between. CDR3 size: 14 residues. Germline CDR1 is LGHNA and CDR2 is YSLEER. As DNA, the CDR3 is TGCGCCAGCAGCCAAGACCGGCCCAGGAACACCATATATTTT. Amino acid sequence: CASSQDRPRNTIYF.